Below are 2 T cell receptor beta chains sequenced from a single sample in a study of T cell repertoires in cytomegalovirus infection. From the reads, TCRdb called clonotypes with MiXCR, one entry per CDR3 protein. Of around 210,000 distinct CDR3 sequences in the sample, around 6.4% were seen once. Sequencing was performed on PBMCs. The receptors stem from a human donor in good health (CMV status not recorded). Some clones in this sample may be carry-over from other donors' samples.

This clonotype was seen at least ten times. This chain links TRBV12-3 or TRBV12-4 with TRBJ2-1; D unclear. This CDR3 contains 15 residues. V gave up 0 bases and J gave up 0 bases, with 6 bases separating them. The DNA of the CDR3 is TGTGCCAGCAGTTTAGCTTTAAGCTCCTACAATGAGCAGTTCTTC. Amino acid sequence: CASSLALSSYNEQFF.

This clonotype was observed many times. The V call is TRBV6-5, the J call TRBJ1-1, with TRBD1 matching 10 bases. The CDR3 has 13 amino acids. The germline CDR1 and CDR2 sequences are MNHEY and SVGAGI. Unmatched junction bases numbered 1, after V lost 6 bases and J lost 3 bases. The CDR3 DNA reads TGTGCCAGCAGGGGACAGGGGTACACTGAAGCTTTCTTT. Residues: CASRGQGYTEAFF.